Shown below are 5 T cell receptor beta chains from a single sample sequenced in a study of metastatic and nonmetastatic thyroid tumors (TCRdb year 2020). Libraries were prepared through PCR. Instrument on record: Illumina HiSeq 4000. TCRdb trimmed the raw reads at Q25, called clones with MiXCR and kept productive beta chains. The table for this sample lists roughly 93,000 clones; about 13% of them were counted only once. The ten largest clones take up about 11% of the sample. No treatment had been received by any patient before thyroid surgery. Material: blood. The source of these receptors is a female donor with papillary thyroid cancer or a benign thyroid nodule (not recorded which). Some clones in this sample may be carry-over from other donors' samples.

This chain joins TRBV11-2 and TRBJ2-7; tentatively, D is TRBD2 (5 bases). Between the trimmed V and J ends, which lost 2 bases and 4 bases, there was a span of 21 bases. The CDR3 contains 17 residues. Germline loops: CDR1 SGHAT, CDR2 FQNNGV. In DNA form, the CDR3 reads TGTGCCAGCAGCTTACTCCCTGCTAGCTGGACGTCGTACGAGCAGTACTTC. Protein product: CASSLLPASWTSYEQYF.

This clone was seen repeatedly, ten times or more. This chain uses TRBV19 with TRBJ2-1, with D perhaps being TRBD1 or TRBD2 (5 bases each). Germline V gene data show CDR1 as LNHDA and CDR2 as SQIVND (reference sequence). The length of the CDR3 is 14 residues. Trimming removed 5 bases from V and 12 bases from J, with 20 bases in between. The CDR3 nucleotides read TGTGCCAGTAGTGTCCTGGGACCAGCGATGGGGCAGTTCTTC. Protein sequence: CASSVLGPAMGQFF.

In this sample, this clone turned up many times. The rearrangement joins TRBV18 to TRBJ2-1; a weak D match, TRBD2 (7 bases). This CDR3 contains 16 residues. Germline V gene sequence: CDR1 KGHSH, CDR2 LQKENI. Deletions cut 5 bases from V and 3 bases from J, with 17 bases between. CDR3 DNA: TGTGCCAGCTCAAGCGGGGCTCCAGGGGTCTACAATGAGCAGTTCTTC. This codes for CASSSGAPGVYNEQFF.

The gene calls are TRBV6-5 and TRBJ2-7; D is unclear. The CDR3 has 13 residues. In germline, CDR1 is MNHEY, CDR2 SVGAGI. V dropped 2 bases and J dropped 4 bases, with 9 bases sitting between them. The CDR3 sequence: CASSYRGGYEQYF. Here the CDR3 DNA reads TGTGCCAGCAGTTACCGAGGCGGATACGAGCAGTACTTC.

This clone has more than one count but fewer than ten. The rearrangement uses TRBV7-1 and TRBJ2-7, with TRBD2 matching 8 bases. TRBV7-1 is filed as an ORF, its function uncertain. CDR3 length: 21 residues. The J segment lost 2 bases and the V segment lost 2 bases, leaving 23 bases of the junction unmatched. The DNA for the CDR3 is TGTGCCAGCAGCTCATCCGGACTACGGCGGGAGGCCAGAGGGTCGCCCTACGAGCAGTACTTC. Translated: CASSSSGLRREARGSPYEQYF.